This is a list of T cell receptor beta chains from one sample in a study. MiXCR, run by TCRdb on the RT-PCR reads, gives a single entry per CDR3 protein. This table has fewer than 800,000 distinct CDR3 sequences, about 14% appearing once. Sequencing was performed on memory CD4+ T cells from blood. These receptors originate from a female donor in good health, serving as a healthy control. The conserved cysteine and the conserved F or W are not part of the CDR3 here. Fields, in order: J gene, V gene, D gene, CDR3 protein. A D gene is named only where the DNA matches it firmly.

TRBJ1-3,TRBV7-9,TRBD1,ASSLTGAGNTIY
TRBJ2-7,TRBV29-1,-,SVGMGSSPEQY
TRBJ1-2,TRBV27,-,ASSESRAYGYT
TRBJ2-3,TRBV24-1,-,ATSDPKLGPTDTQY
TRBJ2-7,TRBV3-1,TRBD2,ASRDTSGGLYEQY
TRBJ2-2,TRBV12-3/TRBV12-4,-,ASSGQMNTGELF
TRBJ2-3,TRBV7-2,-,ASSTLLADTQY
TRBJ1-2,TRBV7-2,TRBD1,ASSLQGQGADGYT
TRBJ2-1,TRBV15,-,ATSSRANNEQF
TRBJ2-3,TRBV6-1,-,ASSEARGTDTQY
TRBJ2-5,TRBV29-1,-,SVAGKETQY
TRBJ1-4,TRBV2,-,ASRGWSEKLF
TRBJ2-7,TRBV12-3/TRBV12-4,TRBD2,ASSFRWLAGNNEQY
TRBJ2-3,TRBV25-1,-,ASSRRANTDTQY
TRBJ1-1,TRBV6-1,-,ASSDDRSGVNTEAF
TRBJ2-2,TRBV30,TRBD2,AWSVGGPGELF
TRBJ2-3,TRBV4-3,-,ASSPALRTDTQY
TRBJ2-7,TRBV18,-,ASSPLAGYEQY
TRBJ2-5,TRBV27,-,ASKTVAAAQETQY
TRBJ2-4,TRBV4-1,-,ASSQGATVLAKNIQY
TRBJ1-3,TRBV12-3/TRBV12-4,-,ASSWTVGNTIY
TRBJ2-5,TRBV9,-,ASSPQGTAGETQY
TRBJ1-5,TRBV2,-,ASSQGSEPQH
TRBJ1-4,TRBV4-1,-,ASSQDNRGARIATNEKLF
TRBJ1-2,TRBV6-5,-,ASEGNYGYT
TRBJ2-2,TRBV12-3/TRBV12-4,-,ASSFAQNTGELF
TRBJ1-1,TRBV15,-,ATSRSFPINAF
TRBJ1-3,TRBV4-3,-,ASSQPGTGNTIY
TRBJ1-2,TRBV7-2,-,ASSSRHAPNYGYT
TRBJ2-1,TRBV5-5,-,ASSFLAEYNEQF
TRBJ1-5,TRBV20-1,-,SAGTLRANQPQH
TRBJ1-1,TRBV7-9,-,ASSLATREAF
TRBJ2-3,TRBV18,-,ASSPSRSTDTQY
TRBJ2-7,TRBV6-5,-,ASSPQRTSYEQY
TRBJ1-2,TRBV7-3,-,ASSLRTPFLGPNYGYT